This T cell receptor beta chain was found in a study of CD8 T cells in ankylosing spondylitis. Whole-study results and caveats: For ankylosing spondylitis blood, a TCR beta motif of eight or nine highly homologous variants appeared characteristic. Significantly higher representation of disease-linked clones was reported for matched ankylosing spondylitis synovial fluid.

By quantitative 5'-RACE with molecular barcodes, the TCR beta libraries were made. TCRdb used MiXCR to reprocess the 5' RACE reads, holding one entry per CDR3 protein. This table holds roughly 35,000 distinct CDR3 sequences, about 15% found once. The CDR3 is made up of 15 amino acids. CDR1 SEHNR and CDR2 FQNEAQ come from the germline V gene (reference sequence). With V trimmed by 3 bases and J by 1 base, 4 bases remained unmatched. By frequency in the sample, this clonotype is medium-sized. Its target is unknown. The gene calls are TRBV7-9 and TRBJ2-7, with 9 nucleotides matching TRBD1. Sequenced material: blood. The origin of this receptor is a male donor with ankylosing spondylitis or in good health (not recorded which). The DNA of the CDR3 is TGTGCCAGCAGCTTGGGGACAGGGCTTTCCTACGAGCAGTACTTC. The encoded protein is CASSLGTGLSYEQYF.